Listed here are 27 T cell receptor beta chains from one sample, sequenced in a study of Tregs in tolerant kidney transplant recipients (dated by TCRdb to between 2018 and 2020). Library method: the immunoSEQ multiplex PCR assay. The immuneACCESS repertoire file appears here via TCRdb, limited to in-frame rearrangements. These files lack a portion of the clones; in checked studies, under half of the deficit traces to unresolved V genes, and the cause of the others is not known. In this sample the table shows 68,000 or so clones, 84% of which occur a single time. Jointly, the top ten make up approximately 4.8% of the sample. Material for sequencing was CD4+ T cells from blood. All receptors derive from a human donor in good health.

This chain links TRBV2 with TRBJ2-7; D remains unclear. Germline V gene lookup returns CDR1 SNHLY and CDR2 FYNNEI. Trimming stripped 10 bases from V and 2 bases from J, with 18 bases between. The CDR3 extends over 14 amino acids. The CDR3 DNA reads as TGTGCCACCCAAGCCCATGACAATGCCTACGAGCAGTACTTC. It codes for CATQAHDNAYEQYF.

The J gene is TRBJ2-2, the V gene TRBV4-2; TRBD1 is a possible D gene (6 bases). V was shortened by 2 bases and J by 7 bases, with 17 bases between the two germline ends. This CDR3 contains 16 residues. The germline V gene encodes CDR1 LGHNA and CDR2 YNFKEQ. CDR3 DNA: TGTGCCAGCAGCCAAATACATAACAGGGAACACGGGGAGCTGTTTTTT. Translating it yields CASSQIHNREHGELFF.

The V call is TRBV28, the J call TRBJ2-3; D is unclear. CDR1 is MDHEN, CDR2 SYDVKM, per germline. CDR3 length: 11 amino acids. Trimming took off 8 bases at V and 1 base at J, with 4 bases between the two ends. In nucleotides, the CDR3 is TGTGCCAGCTTCGGCACAGATACGCAGTATTTT. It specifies CASFGTDTQYF.

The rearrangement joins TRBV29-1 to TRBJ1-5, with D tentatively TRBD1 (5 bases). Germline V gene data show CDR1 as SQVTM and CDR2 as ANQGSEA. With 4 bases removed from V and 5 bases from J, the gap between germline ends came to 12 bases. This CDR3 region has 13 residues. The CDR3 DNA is TGCAGCGTTGCCGGGGCGGAATATCAGCCCCAGCATTTT. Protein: CSVAGAEYQPQHF.

The CDR3 DNA reads as TGTGCCAGCAGCTCCACAGGATCCTACAATGAGCAGTTCTTC. The encoded protein is CASSSTGSYNEQFF. The V call is TRBV7-2, the J call TRBJ2-1; the D gene is possibly TRBD1 (5 bases). Looked up from germline, CDR1 is SGHTA and CDR2 is FQGNSA. The CDR3 is 14 amino acids. V was trimmed by 4 bases and J by 1 base, leaving 8 bases between them.

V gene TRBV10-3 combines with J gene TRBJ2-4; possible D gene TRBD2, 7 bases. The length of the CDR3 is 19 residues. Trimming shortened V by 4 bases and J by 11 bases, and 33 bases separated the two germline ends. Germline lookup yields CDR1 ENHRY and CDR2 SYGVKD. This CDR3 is CAISGGRGVFSTAGGFQYF. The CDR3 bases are TGTGCCATCAGTGGTGGCAGGGGAGTGTTTTCGACGGCCGGGGGGTTTCAGTACTTC.

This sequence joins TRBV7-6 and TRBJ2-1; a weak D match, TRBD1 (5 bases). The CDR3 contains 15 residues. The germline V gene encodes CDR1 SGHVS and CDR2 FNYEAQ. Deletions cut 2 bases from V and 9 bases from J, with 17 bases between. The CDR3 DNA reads TGTGCCAGCAGCTTATCATTTTCTGGGGCCGGTGAGCAGTTCTTC. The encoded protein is CASSLSFSGAGEQFF.

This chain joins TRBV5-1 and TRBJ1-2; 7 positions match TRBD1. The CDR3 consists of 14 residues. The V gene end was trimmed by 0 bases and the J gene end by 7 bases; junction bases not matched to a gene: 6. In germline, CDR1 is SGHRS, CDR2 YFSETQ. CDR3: CASSLGDSLSGYTF. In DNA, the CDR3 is TGCGCCAGCAGCTTGGGGGACAGTCTTTCTGGCTACACCTTC.

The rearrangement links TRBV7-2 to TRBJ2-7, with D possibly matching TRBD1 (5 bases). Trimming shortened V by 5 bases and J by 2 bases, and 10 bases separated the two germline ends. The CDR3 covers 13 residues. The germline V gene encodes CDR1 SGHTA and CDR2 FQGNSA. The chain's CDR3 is CASSLQAPYEQYF. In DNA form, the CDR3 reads TGTGCCAGCAGCCTACAGGCCCCCTACGAGCAGTACTTC.

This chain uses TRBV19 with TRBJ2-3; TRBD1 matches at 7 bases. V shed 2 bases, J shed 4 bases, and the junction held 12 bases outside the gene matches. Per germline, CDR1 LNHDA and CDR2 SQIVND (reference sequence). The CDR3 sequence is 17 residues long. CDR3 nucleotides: TGTGCCAGTAGTATATCGCACAGGGGTCAGTACGCAGATACGCAGTATTTT. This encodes CASSISHRGQYADTQYF.

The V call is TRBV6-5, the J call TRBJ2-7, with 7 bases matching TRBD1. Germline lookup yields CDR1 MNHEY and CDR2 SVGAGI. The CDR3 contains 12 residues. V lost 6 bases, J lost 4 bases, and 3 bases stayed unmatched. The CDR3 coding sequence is TGTGCCAGCAGAAGGGACAGATACGAGCAGTACTTC. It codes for CASRRDRYEQYF.

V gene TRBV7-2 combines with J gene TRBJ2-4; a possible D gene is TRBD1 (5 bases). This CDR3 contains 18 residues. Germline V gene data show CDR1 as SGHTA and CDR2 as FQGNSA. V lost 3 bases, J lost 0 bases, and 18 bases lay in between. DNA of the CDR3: TGTGCCAGCAGCTTCCCTCCGTGGGCAGGGCGAGCCAAAAACATTCAGTACTTC. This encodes CASSFPPWAGRAKNIQYF.

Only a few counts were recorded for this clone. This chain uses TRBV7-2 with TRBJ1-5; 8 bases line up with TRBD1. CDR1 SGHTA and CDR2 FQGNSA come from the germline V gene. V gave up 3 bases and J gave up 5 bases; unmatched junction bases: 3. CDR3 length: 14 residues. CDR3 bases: TGTGCCAGCAGCTTGGGGACAGGCTATCAGCCCCAGCATTTT. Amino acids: CASSLGTGYQPQHF.

The CDR3 sequence: CASARGLNTEAFF. DNA of the CDR3: TGTGCCAGCGCAAGAGGATTGAACACTGAAGCTTTCTTT. The rearrangement uses TRBV11-1 and TRBJ1-1; D gene ambiguous. Trimming stripped 8 bases from V and 0 bases from J, with 10 bases between. Germline V gene data show CDR1 as SGHAT and CDR2 as FQDESV (reference sequence). The CDR3 runs 13 residues.

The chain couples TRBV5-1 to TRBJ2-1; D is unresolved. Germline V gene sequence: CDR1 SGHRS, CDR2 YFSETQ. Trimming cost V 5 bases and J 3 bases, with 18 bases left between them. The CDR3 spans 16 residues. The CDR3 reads CASSRSPPPDYNEQFF. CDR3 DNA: TGCGCCAGCAGTCGAAGTCCTCCCCCAGACTACAATGAGCAGTTCTTC.

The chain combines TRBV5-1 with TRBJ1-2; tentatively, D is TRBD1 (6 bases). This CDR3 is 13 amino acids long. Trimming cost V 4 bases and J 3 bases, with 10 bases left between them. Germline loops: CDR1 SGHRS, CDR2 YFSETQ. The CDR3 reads CASSIRTDYGYTF. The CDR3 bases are TGCGCCAGCAGCATCCGGACAGACTATGGCTACACCTTC.

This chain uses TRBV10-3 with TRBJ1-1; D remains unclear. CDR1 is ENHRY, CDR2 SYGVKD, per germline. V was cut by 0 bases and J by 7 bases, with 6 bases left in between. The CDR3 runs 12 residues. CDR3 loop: CAISESLNEAFF. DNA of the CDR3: TGTGCCATCAGTGAGTCATTGAATGAAGCTTTCTTT.

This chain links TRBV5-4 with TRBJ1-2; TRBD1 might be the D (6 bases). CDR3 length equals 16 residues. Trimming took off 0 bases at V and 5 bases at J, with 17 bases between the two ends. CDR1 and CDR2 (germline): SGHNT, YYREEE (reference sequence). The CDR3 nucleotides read TGTGCCAGCAGCTTGGAGCATTCAGGGGAGAGGTATGGCTACACCTTC. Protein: CASSLEHSGERYGYTF.

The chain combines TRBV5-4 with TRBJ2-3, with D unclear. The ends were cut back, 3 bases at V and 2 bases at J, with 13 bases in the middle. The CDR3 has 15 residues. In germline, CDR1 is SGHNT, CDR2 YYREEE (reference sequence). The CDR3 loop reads CASSSKLKDTDTQYF. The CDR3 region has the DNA TGTGCCAGCAGCTCCAAACTGAAGGACACAGATACGCAGTATTTT.

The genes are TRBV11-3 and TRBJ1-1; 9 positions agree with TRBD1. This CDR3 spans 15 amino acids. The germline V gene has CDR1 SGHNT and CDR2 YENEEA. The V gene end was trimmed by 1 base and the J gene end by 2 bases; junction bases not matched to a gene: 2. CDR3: CASSLGGQGNTEAFF. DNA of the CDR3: TGTGCCAGCAGCTTAGGGGGACAGGGCAACACTGAAGCTTTCTTT. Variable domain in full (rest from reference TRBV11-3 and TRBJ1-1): EAGVVQSPRYKIIEKKQPVAFWCNPISGHNTLYWYLQNLGQGPELLIRYENEEAVDDSQLPKDRFSAERLKGVDSTLKIQPAELGDSAVYLCASSLGGQGNTEAFFGQGTRLTVV.

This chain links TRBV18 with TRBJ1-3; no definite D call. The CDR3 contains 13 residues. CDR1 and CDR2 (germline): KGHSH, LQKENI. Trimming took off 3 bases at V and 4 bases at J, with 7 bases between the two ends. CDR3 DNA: TGTGCCAGCTCACCCGGTTTGGGAAACACCATATATTTT. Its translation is CASSPGLGNTIYF.

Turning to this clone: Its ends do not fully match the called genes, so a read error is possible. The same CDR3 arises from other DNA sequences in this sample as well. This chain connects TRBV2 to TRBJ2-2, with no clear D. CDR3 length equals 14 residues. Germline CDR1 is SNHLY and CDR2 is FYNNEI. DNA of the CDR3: TGTGCCAGCAGCCAAGGTTCGAATACCGGGGAGCTGTTTTTT. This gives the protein CASSQGSNTGELFF.

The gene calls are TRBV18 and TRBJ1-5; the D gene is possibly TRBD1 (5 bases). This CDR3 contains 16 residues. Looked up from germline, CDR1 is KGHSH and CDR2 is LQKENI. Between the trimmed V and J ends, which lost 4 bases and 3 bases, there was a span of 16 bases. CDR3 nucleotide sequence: TGTGCCAGCTCACTCCGGGACTCAGGGATCAATCAGCCCCAGCATTTT. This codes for CASSLRDSGINQPQHF.

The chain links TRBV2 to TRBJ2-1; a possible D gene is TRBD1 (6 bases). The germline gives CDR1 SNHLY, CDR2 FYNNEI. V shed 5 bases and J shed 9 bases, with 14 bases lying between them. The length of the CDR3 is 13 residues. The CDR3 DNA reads TGTGCCAGCAGTAATACAGGGTTGGTTGAGCAGTTCTTC. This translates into CASSNTGLVEQFF.

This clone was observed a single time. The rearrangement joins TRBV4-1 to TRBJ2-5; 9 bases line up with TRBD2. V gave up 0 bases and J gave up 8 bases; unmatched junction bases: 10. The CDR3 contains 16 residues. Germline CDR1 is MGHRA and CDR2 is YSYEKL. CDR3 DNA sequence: TGCGCCAGCAGCCAAGATCCGGGACTAGCTGGCCGAACCCAGTACTTC. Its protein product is CASSQDPGLAGRTQYF.

Here the CDR3 DNA reads TGTGCCAGCAGTTCGACAGGAGAGCAGTACTTC. This sequence encodes CASSSTGEQYF. The chain uses TRBV6-1 and TRBJ2-7; a possible D gene is TRBD1 (6 bases). In germline, CDR1 is MNHNS, CDR2 SASEGT. V was shortened by 5 bases and J by 7 bases, with 9 bases between the two germline ends. The CDR3 is 11 amino acids.

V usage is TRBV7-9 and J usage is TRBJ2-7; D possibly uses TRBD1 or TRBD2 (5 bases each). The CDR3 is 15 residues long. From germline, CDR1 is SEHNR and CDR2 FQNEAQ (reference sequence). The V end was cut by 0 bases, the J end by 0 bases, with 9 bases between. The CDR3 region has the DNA TGTGCCAGCAGCTTAGCGGCAGGGAGCTCCTACGAGCAGTACTTC. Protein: CASSLAAGSSYEQYF.